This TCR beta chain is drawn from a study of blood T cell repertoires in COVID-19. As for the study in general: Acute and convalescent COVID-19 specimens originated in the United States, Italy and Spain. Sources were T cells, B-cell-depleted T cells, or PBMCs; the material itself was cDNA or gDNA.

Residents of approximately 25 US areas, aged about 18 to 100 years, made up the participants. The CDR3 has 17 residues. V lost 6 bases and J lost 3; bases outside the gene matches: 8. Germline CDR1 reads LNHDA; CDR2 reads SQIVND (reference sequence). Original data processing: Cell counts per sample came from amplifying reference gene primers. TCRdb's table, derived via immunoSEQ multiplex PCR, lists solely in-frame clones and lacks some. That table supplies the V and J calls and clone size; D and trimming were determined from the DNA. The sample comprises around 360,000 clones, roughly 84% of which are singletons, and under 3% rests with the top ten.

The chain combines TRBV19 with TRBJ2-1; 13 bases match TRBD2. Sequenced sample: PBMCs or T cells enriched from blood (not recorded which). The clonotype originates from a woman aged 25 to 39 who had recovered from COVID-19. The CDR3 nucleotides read TGTGCCAGTAGGAATCGACTAGCGGGGGGTTTCTACAATGAGCAGTTCTTC. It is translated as CASRNRLAGGFYNEQFF.